The clone carrying this T cell receptor beta chain occurred many times. MiXCR was run by TCRdb on the 5' RACE reads, yielding one entry per CDR3 protein. The table has some 320,000 distinct CDR3 sequences, 3.5% to 4.5% seen once. This sample was included in a study of T cells after yellow fever vaccination. The CDR3 has 18 amino acids. Germline loops: CDR1 LGHNA, CDR2 YNFKEQ. Trimming cost V 0 bases and J 3 bases, with 18 bases left between them. V and J are TRBV4-2 and TRBJ1-5, with D possibly matching TRBD1 (6 bases). The sequencing here drew on PBMCs, taken 15 days after the yellow fever booster vaccination. The clonotype was recovered from a man between 18 and 35 years old who received the YFV17D yellow fever vaccine. DNA for the CDR3: TGTGCCAGCAGCCAAGAGTCAGGGGCGGGGGGATTCAATCAGCCCCAGCATTTT. It translates to CASSQESGAGGFNQPQHF.